The clone carrying this T cell receptor (beta chain) was observed many times. Its antigen is unknown. This record comes from a study of T-cell reconstitution after alpha-beta-depleted transplantation in children. The germline CDR1 and CDR2 sequences are MNHEY and SMNVEV (reference sequence). CDR3 size: 15 residues. The junction had 8 bases not matched to a gene; V was cut back by 6 bases and J by 4 bases. Unique molecular identifiers were incorporated during preparation of the TCRbeta library. A single record per CDR3 protein comes from TCRdb applying MiXCR to the PCR reads. The repertoire has 250,000 to 300,000 distinct CDR3 sequences, around a tenth of them found once; the top ten carry about 8%. The study's findings and limits: Recipient T cells and thymic progenitors that survived gave rise to the high TCRbeta diversity observed at day 60 in some patients.

The TCR originated in a boy less than two years old with acute myeloid leukemia, due to receive a stem cell transplant. Sequenced here: PBMCs, sampled before TCRalphabeta/CD19-depleted stem cell transplant. The chain employs TRBV27 and TRBJ1-5; 8 bases are shared with TRBD1. CDR3 sequence reads: CASSKGQGWNQPQHF. In DNA form, the CDR3 reads TGTGCCAGCAGCAAAGGACAGGGCTGGAATCAGCCCCAGCATTTT.